A single sample is the source of the 23 T cell receptor beta chains below, sequenced in a study of TIL therapy for anti-PD-1-resistant metastatic lung cancer. As to time point: pre-treatment sample, taken before nivolumab and TIL therapy. Most excised metastases sampled were pleural nodules or supraclavicular lymph nodes. The immunoSEQ assay was v3. Produced via immunoSEQ multiplex PCR; TCRdb's table is partial and in-frame only. The sample includes about 50,000 clones, less than 85% seen only once; the top ten take around 5.4%. Sequences were derived from tumor tissue, sampled at baseline. These TCRs come from a person between 25 and 80 years old with non-small cell lung cancer.

The gene calls are TRBV27 and TRBJ1-3; D is unresolved. CDR1 is MNHEY and CDR2 is SMNVEV in the germline V gene (reference sequence). The V end lost 8 bases, the J end lost 0 bases, and 14 bases lay between the germline ends. The CDR3 runs 15 residues. The CDR3 DNA is TGTGCCAGCTGGGGAGGTGCAGTCTCTGGAAACACCATATATTTT. Residues: CASWGGAVSGNTIYF.

The J gene is TRBJ2-5, the V gene TRBV6-1; perhaps TRBD2 as D (7 bases). Trimming stripped 7 bases from V and 5 bases from J, with 14 bases between. The CDR3 runs 13 residues. Germline lookup yields CDR1 MNHNS and CDR2 SASEGT. Here the CDR3 reads CASIPGGLETQYF. Written as DNA, the CDR3 is TGTGCCAGCATCCCCGGGGGGCTTGAGACCCAGTACTTC.

This clone came up a few times. V gene TRBV28 combines with J gene TRBJ2-3, with D perhaps TRBD2 (6 bases). V was pared by 3 bases and J by 1 base, with 20 bases between. The CDR3 contains 18 residues. Germline CDR1 MDHEN, CDR2 SYDVKM. The CDR3 DNA follows: TGTGCCAGCAGTTTGTACGGAGGGACGGGTTTCGGCACAGATACGCAGTATTTT. It encodes CASSLYGGTGFGTDTQYF.

This chain uses TRBV7-2 with TRBJ1-4; D unresolved. Trimming pared 5 bases from V and 9 bases from J, leaving 16 bases between. The germline CDR1 and CDR2 sequences are SGHTA and FQGNSA. The length of the CDR3 is 14 residues. The CDR3 loop reads CASSQGRSEQKLFF. Written as DNA, the CDR3 is TGTGCCAGCAGCCAAGGGCGATCCGAGCAAAAACTGTTTTTT.

This clone was detected only a few times. The chain has TRBV19 and TRBJ2-2, with 9 nucleotides matching TRBD2. CDR3 length: 18 residues. The trim removed 2 bases at V and 4 bases at J, leaving 11 bases unmatched. Germline V lookup: CDR1 LNHDA, CDR2 SQIVND (reference sequence). CDR3 nucleotides: TGTGCCAGTAGTATAAATCTAGCGGGGACCCGGGGCACCGGGGAGCTGTTTTTT. Protein sequence: CASSINLAGTRGTGELFF.

This chain links TRBV5-1 with TRBJ1-1; D uncertain. CDR1 and CDR2 (germline): SGHRS, YFSETQ. This CDR3 is 13 amino acids long. V dropped 1 base and J dropped 1 base, with 5 bases sitting between them. The CDR3 here is CASSLLANTEAFF. CDR3 nucleotide sequence: TGCGCCAGCAGCTTGTTAGCGAACACTGAAGCTTTCTTT.

The chain employs TRBV7-2 and TRBJ2-3; D gene unclear. Germline V CDR1 and CDR2: SGHTA, FQGNSA. Trimming cost V 3 bases and J 2 bases, with 12 bases left between them. The CDR3 sequence is 15 residues long. The CDR3 coding sequence is TGTGCCAGCAGCTTCAGAGGCGAGCCCACAGATACGCAGTATTTT. Amino acid sequence: CASSFRGEPTDTQYF.

The chain links TRBV23-1 to TRBJ1-5; weak D call: TRBD1 (5 bases). TRBV23-1 is an ORF, with its function uncertain. There are 17 residues in the CDR3. Deletions cut 4 bases from V and 2 bases from J, with 18 bases between. CDR3 region: CASSPLVPRGGNQPQHF. CDR3 coding DNA: TGCGCCAGCAGTCCCTTGGTTCCAAGGGGAGGCAATCAGCCCCAGCATTTT.

This clone was counted a few times. This chain links TRBV5-1 with TRBJ1-6, with D possibly being TRBD1 (5 bases). Germline CDR1 and CDR2: SGHRS and YFSETQ. The CDR3 consists of 15 residues. V was clipped by 4 bases and J by 3 bases, with 11 bases between them. In DNA, the CDR3 is TGCGCCAGCAGCGGGGGGGACGACTATAATTCACCCCTCCACTTT. Translation gives CASSGGDDYNSPLHF.

The V and J genes are TRBV2 and TRBJ1-5; the D gene is possibly TRBD1 (6 bases). This CDR3 spans 14 amino acids. The germline CDR1 and CDR2 sequences are SNHLY and FYNNEI. V shed 7 bases and J shed 5 bases, with 15 bases lying between them. CDR3 amino acids: CASKVSRGYQPQHF. CDR3 DNA sequence: TGTGCCAGCAAGGTGTCGAGGGGGTATCAGCCCCAGCATTTT.

The chain carries TRBV2 and TRBJ1-4; D unresolved. This CDR3 has 15 residues. The germline CDR1 and CDR2 sequences are SNHLY and FYNNEI. V lost 3 bases to trimming and J lost 3 bases, with 11 bases between them. The chain's CDR3 is CASSDLGVSNEKLFF. Here the CDR3 DNA reads TGTGCCAGCAGTGATCTCGGAGTATCTAATGAAAAACTGTTTTTT.

V is TRBV7-3 and J is TRBJ2-3, with D possibly being TRBD1 or TRBD2 (6 bases each). The CDR3 length is 14 residues. Deletions cut 1 base from V and 4 bases from J, with 9 bases between. CDR1 is SGHTA and CDR2 is FQGTGA in the germline V gene. CDR3 DNA: TGTGCCAGCAGCTTAAGGGGGGCCGCAGATACGCAGTATTTT. Translation: CASSLRGAADTQYF.

This clone was detected only a few times. This chain connects TRBV6-5 to TRBJ2-2, with TRBD2 identical over 13 bases. The CDR3 length is 15 residues. Germline assignment: CDR1 MNHEY and CDR2 SVGAGI. With 6 bases clipped from V and 11 bases from J, the junction kept 9 bases outside the gene matches. The CDR3 spells CASSPPGLAGRELFF. CDR3 in DNA: TGTGCCAGCAGCCCCCCGGGACTAGCGGGACGCGAGCTGTTTTTT.

A single count supports this clone. The chain employs TRBV5-1 and TRBJ2-3; tentatively, D is TRBD1 (5 bases). CDR1 is SGHRS, CDR2 YFSETQ, per germline. Between the trimmed V and J ends, which lost 0 bases and 0 bases, there was a span of 14 bases. This CDR3 is 17 amino acids long. The CDR3 DNA sequence: TGCGCCAGCAGCTTGGGTGACAGAAGATCTAGCACAGATACGCAGTATTTT. Translation gives CASSLGDRRSSTDTQYF.

The V call is TRBV6-7, the J call TRBJ2-3, with a weak D call TRBD1 (5 bases). TRBV6-7 has ORF status, its function being uncertain. The ends were cut back, 2 bases at V and 2 bases at J, with 20 bases in the middle. The CDR3 covers 18 residues. CDR3 DNA sequence: TGTGCCAGCAGTTACATGGCCAAGCAGGGTGAGATCACAGATACGCAGTATTTT. Its protein is CASSYMAKQGEITDTQYF.

This clone was seen only a few times. V gene TRBV10-3 combines with J gene TRBJ2-7, with D possibly being TRBD2 (6 bases). The V gene lost 0 bases and the J gene lost 0 bases, with 12 bases spanning the gap. The germline gives CDR1 ENHRY, CDR2 SYGVKD. The CDR3 consists of 16 residues. The CDR3 sequence is CAISESGGASSYEQYF. CDR3 DNA: TGTGCCATCAGTGAGTCCGGCGGGGCCAGCTCCTACGAGCAGTACTTC.

This chain links TRBV2 with TRBJ1-1; no reliable D call. The ends were cut back, 4 bases at V and 6 bases at J, with 15 bases in the middle. From germline, CDR1 is SNHLY and CDR2 FYNNEI. This CDR3 has 14 amino acids. The CDR3 DNA reads as TGTGCCAGCAGTGCCCCCACGGGGTACTCTGAAGCTTTCTTT. Translating it yields CASSAPTGYSEAFF. Complete variable domain (other parts from reference TRBV2 and TRBJ1-1): EPEVTQTPSHQVTQMGQEVILRCVPISNHLYFYWYRQILGQKVEFLVSFYNNEISEKSEIFDDQFSVERPDGSNFTLKIRSTKLEDSAMYFCASSAPTGYSEAFFGQGTRLTVV.

V usage is TRBV5-1 and J usage is TRBJ2-3; D gene ambiguous. CDR1 is SGHRS and CDR2 is YFSETQ in the germline V gene. Between the trimmed V and J ends, which lost 3 bases and 4 bases, there was a span of 15 bases. The length of the CDR3 is 15 residues. For the CDR3, the DNA is TGCGCCAGCAGCTCCTTTGAGGTCATCGCAGATACGCAGTATTTT. This sequence encodes CASSSFEVIADTQYF.

The chain combines TRBV18 with TRBJ2-5, with D possibly being TRBD1 (6 bases). The germline gives CDR1 KGHSH, CDR2 LQKENI. Deletions cut 4 bases from V and 4 bases from J, with 16 bases between. CDR3 length equals 15 residues. CDR3: CASSLRTGTRETQYF. The CDR3 nucleotides read TGTGCCAGCTCACTCAGAACCGGGACAAGAGAGACCCAGTACTTC.

The gene calls are TRBV7-9 and TRBJ1-3; no definite D call. Germline lookup yields CDR1 SEHNR and CDR2 FQNEAQ (reference sequence). With 4 bases removed from V and 10 bases from J, the gap between germline ends came to 11 bases. The CDR3 contains 12 residues. The CDR3 loop is CASSSDLVTIYF. As DNA, the CDR3 is TGTGCCAGCAGCTCTGACCTAGTGACCATATATTTT.

V and J are TRBV27 and TRBJ2-7; D possibly corresponds to TRBD2 (5 bases). Germline CDR1 and CDR2: MNHEY and SMNVEV (reference sequence). V was trimmed by 7 bases and J by 2 bases, leaving 21 bases between them. The CDR3 runs to 16 residues. The CDR3: CASTPRGMVGTYEQYF. In nucleotides, the CDR3 is TGTGCCAGCACCCCGAGAGGGATGGTTGGTACCTACGAGCAGTACTTC.

CDR3 DNA sequence: TGTGCCAGCAGTTTACTCGGTAGCTATGGCTACACCTTC. Encoded protein: CASSLLGSYGYTF. V and J are TRBV28 and TRBJ1-2; no firm D call. CDR1 and CDR2 (germline): MDHEN, SYDVKM. CDR3 length: 13 residues. V gave up 2 bases and J gave up 4 bases, with 8 bases separating them.

The rearrangement uses TRBV28 and TRBJ1-2; D uncertain. This CDR3 comprises 14 residues. The germline V gene has CDR1 MDHEN and CDR2 SYDVKM. The V end was cut by 1 base, the J end by 7 bases, with 13 bases between. CDR3: CASSLFRERGGYTF. As DNA, the CDR3 is TGTGCCAGCAGTTTATTCCGAGAACGGGGTGGCTACACCTTC.